The entry below describes one TCR beta chain. Its antigen is not known. The CDR3 totals 13 residues. Per the germline V gene, CDR1 is MDHEN and CDR2 is SYDVKM. V lost 3 bases, J lost 4 bases, and 10 bases lay in between. In the authors' methods: The study took CDR3 differences across clinicopathological groups and made a distant-metastasis classifier for papillary thyroid cancer from them. TCRdb re-called clones via MiXCR from the PCR reads. The V and J calls reflect TCRdb's pipeline rather than the authors' work. The data show under 55,000 clones, with 17% seen just once and 3% held by the top ten. This entry is derived from a study of metastatic and nonmetastatic thyroid tumors. About the research overall: Across peripheral blood and tumor or nodule tissue samples taken from malignant and benign thyroid patients, the repertoires were compared with one another.

There were no patients who had received any treatment before thyroid surgery. Study results and limitations: Malignant thyroid tumors reportedly had TCR beta diversity that was significantly higher than in benign nodules, in blood and tumor.

The sequenced material came from blood. The receptor was derived from a female donor with papillary thyroid cancer or a benign thyroid nodule (not recorded which). Some clones in this sample may be carry-over from other donors' samples. The chain joins TRBV28 to TRBJ2-7; D is possibly TRBD2 (6 bases). Here the CDR3 DNA reads TGTGCCAGCAGTTTCACTAGCAAGTACGAGCAGTACTTC. This encodes CASSFTSKYEQYF.